This TCR beta chain was sequenced for a study of T cells in Graves' hyperthyroidism and ophthalmopathy. Study-level background: The authors collected peripheral blood at initial diagnosis, before any treatment.

Authors of the study amplified TCR beta CDR3 regions from RNA transcripts. The study used the HTBI primer set for a first-round RT-PCR of the TCR CDR3. TCRdb redid the calling of the multiplex PCR reads with MiXCR, one entry per CDR3 protein. The sample lists some 650,000 distinct CDR3 sequences; approximately 15% were seen once. With duration under 3 months, ophthalmopathy was active: Clinical Activity Score at least 3, NOSPECS at least 4. Researchers barred patients who had uncontrolled infection, other autoimmune disease, pregnancy or lactation. The PBMCs had their origin in roughly 9.4 ml of fresh peripheral blood. The CDR3 consists of 15 residues. V shed 5 bases and J 2 bases; nucleotides not matched to a gene: 5.

The clonotype comes from a woman in her thirties or forties with Graves' ophthalmopathy. The V call is TRBV12-3 or TRBV12-4, the J call TRBJ2-2; 7 bases match TRBD1. Material for sequencing was blood. In DNA form, the CDR3 reads TGTGCCAGCAGTCAGGGACAGCCTAACACCGGGGAGCTGTTTTTT. This encodes CASSQGQPNTGELFF.